What follows are 17 T cell receptor beta chains derived from one specimen sequenced in a study of graft-versus-host responses after intestinal transplantation. The antigens these receptors bind are not known. Profiling relied on immunoSEQ multiplex PCR, and the TCRdb table lists in-frame clones only, not all of them. Seen here are some 120,000 clones, 93% observed once, and the top ten hold under 1.5%. The starting material was unstimulated CD8+ T cells sorted from spleen or lymph node cells, obtained before transplant. The origin of the receptors is a human donor who was the organ donor for an intestinal transplant.

V usage is TRBV5-1 and J usage is TRBJ2-3, with D possibly called TRBD1 or TRBD2 (6 bases each). This CDR3 region has 11 residues. The germline V gene encodes CDR1 SGHRS and CDR2 YFSETQ. Trimming took 6 bases from V and 10 from J, leaving 12 bases between them. In DNA, the CDR3 is TGCGCCAGCACCGTGGAGGGGGCGCAGTATTTT. It is translated as CASTVEGAQYF.

The rearrangement joins TRBV4-1 to TRBJ2-7; no definite D call. Per the germline V gene, CDR1 is MGHRA and CDR2 is YSYEKL. This CDR3 contains 15 residues. V was shortened by 1 base and J by 2 bases, with 12 bases between the two germline ends. As DNA, the CDR3 is TGCGCCAGCAGCCAAGCGGCACTCACCACCTACGAGCAGTACTTC. This translates into CASSQAALTTYEQYF.

The genes are TRBV4-3 and TRBJ2-3; 7 bases fit TRBD2. V shed 0 bases, J shed 2 bases, and the junction held 8 bases outside the gene matches. Germline assignment: CDR1 LGHNA and CDR2 YSLEER. This CDR3 has 17 amino acids. The CDR3 region is CASSQDIRLAATDTQYF. The CDR3 nucleotides read TGCGCCAGCAGCCAAGATATCAGGCTAGCGGCCACAGATACGCAGTATTTT.

The rearrangement uses TRBV30 and TRBJ1-1; TRBD1 is a possible D gene (6 bases). Trimming pared 3 bases from V and 4 bases from J, leaving 12 bases between. The CDR3 extends over 13 amino acids. In germline, CDR1 is GTSNPN, CDR2 SVGIG (reference sequence). CDR3 sequence (DNA): TGTGCCTGGAGGGCAGGGGCAGGCACTGAAGCTTTCTTT. It translates to CAWRAGAGTEAFF.

This clone appeared once. DNA of the CDR3: TGTGCCAGCAGCTACCTAGGCCAGGAGCAGTACTTC. This sequence encodes CASSYLGQEQYF. The rearrangement joins TRBV11-3 to TRBJ2-7; unclear D gene. V lost 4 bases and J lost 7, with 11 bases in between. Germline V gene lookup returns CDR1 SGHNT and CDR2 YENEEA. CDR3 length: 12 amino acids.

This chain connects TRBV4-3 to TRBJ1-2; TRBD1 aligns across 7 bases. The CDR3 runs 15 residues. Germline assignment: CDR1 LGHNA and CDR2 YSLEER. J lost 0 bases, V lost 3 bases, and 4 bases had no gene match. CDR3 protein: CASSHDRETNYGYTF. The CDR3 bases are TGCGCCAGCAGCCATGACAGGGAAACTAACTATGGCTACACCTTC.

The chain uses TRBV6-5 and TRBJ2-7, with 7 nucleotides matching TRBD1. Losses at the gene ends were 5 bases for V and 0 bases for J; bases not matched to a gene: 7. The CDR3 totals 15 residues. Germline V gene sequence: CDR1 MNHEY, CDR2 SVGAGI. The CDR3 loop reads CASSVKQGSSYEQYF. Here the CDR3 DNA reads TGTGCCAGCAGTGTAAAACAGGGGTCCTCCTACGAGCAGTACTTC.

The V call is TRBV7-6, the J call TRBJ1-1; tentative D call: TRBD1 (5 bases). Germline values: CDR1 SGHVS, CDR2 FNYEAQ. V was shortened by 8 bases and J by 4 bases, with 20 bases between the two germline ends. The CDR3 length is 15 residues. Here the CDR3 reads CASGPLDRIGTEAFF. The CDR3 nucleotides are TGTGCCAGCGGCCCCTTAGACAGAATCGGCACTGAAGCTTTCTTT. Filled out from reference TRBV7-6 and TRBJ1-1, the complete variable domain reads GAGVSQSPRYKVTKRGQDVALRCDPISGHVSLYWYRQALGQGPEFLTYFNYEAQQDKSGLPNDRFSAERPEGSISTLTIQRTEQRDSAMYRCASGPLDRIGTEAFFGQGTRLTVV.

V usage is TRBV14 and J usage is TRBJ1-2; D is unclear. The V end lost 4 bases, the J end lost 4 bases, and 16 bases lay between the germline ends. This CDR3 is built from 15 residues. Germline V gene lookup returns CDR1 SGHDN and CDR2 FVKESK. The CDR3, as DNA: TGTGCCAGCAGCCCCATGTTGGGCCCAACCTATGGCTACACCTTC. This gives the protein CASSPMLGPTYGYTF.

This chain joins TRBV6-4 and TRBJ2-1; 11 nucleotides line up with TRBD2. The CDR3 runs to 12 residues. Per the germline V gene, CDR1 is MRHNA and CDR2 is SNTAGT. V was pared by 7 bases and J by 10 bases, with 3 bases of the junction left unmatched. The CDR3 is CASTRLAGEQFF. The CDR3 DNA follows: TGTGCCAGCACCAGACTAGCGGGGGAGCAGTTCTTC.

V and J are TRBV28 and TRBJ1-4; 7 bases fit TRBD1. CDR3 length: 14 amino acids. The V segment lost 3 bases and the J segment 8 bases; nucleotides outside the gene matches: 6. Germline V CDR1 and CDR2: MDHEN, SYDVKM. CDR3 bases: TGTGCCAGCAGTTTTCGGCAGGGGGGCGAAAAACTGTTTTTT. Its translation: CASSFRQGGEKLFF. The whole variable domain, remainder taken from reference TRBV28 and TRBJ1-4, is DVKVTQSSRYLVKRTGEKVFLECVQDMDHENMFWYRQDPGLGLRLIYFSYDVKMKEKGDIPEGYSVSREKKERFSLILESASTNQTSMYLCASSFRQGGEKLFFGSGTQLSVL.

The V call is TRBV7-9, the J call TRBJ2-1; D not certain. Trimming pared 5 bases from V and 7 bases from J, leaving 9 bases between. The V gene's germline CDR1 is SEHNR and CDR2 FQNEAQ (reference sequence). The CDR3 is 12 amino acids. The CDR3 loop is CASSHPMNEQFF. The CDR3 DNA reads TGTGCCAGCAGCCATCCGATGAATGAGCAGTTCTTC.

The chain recombines TRBV27 with TRBJ1-1; D gene uncertain. From germline, CDR1 is MNHEY and CDR2 SMNVEV (reference sequence). Trimming left V 2 bases short and J 0 bases short, with 10 bases between. The CDR3 length is 15 residues. The CDR3: CASSLGPGLNTEAFF. The CDR3 DNA sequence: TGTGCCAGCAGTTTAGGGCCGGGGTTGAACACTGAAGCTTTCTTT.

The rearrangement links TRBV7-9 to TRBJ1-5; 7 bases map to TRBD1. V was clipped by 5 bases and J by 4 bases; unmatched bases: 5. The CDR3 loop spans 14 amino acids. Germline values: CDR1 SEHNR, CDR2 FQNEAQ (reference sequence). The CDR3 DNA is TGTGCCAGCAGCCAGACAGGGATGAATCAGCCCCAGCATTTT. This codes for CASSQTGMNQPQHF. The entire variable domain, with the rest obtained from reference TRBV7-9 and TRBJ1-5, is as follows: DTGVSQNPRHKITKRGQNVTFRCDPISEHNRLYWYRQTLGQGPEFLTYFQNEAQLEKSRLLSDRFSAERPKGSFSTLEIQRTEQGDSAMYLCASSQTGMNQPQHFGDGTRLSIL.

This chain links TRBV5-6 with TRBJ1-1; D remains unclear. Per germline, CDR1 SGHDT and CDR2 YYEEEE. This CDR3 region has 14 residues. Trimming stripped 0 bases from V and 2 bases from J, with 8 bases between. In DNA, the CDR3 is TGTGCCAGCAGCTTGGGCAGACGAAACACTGAAGCTTTCTTT. Protein sequence: CASSLGRRNTEAFF.

CDR3 nucleotides: TGCGCCAGCAGTGATCTAGCCCACGAGCAGTACTTC. Amino acids: CASSDLAHEQYF. This rearrangement joins TRBV10-2 to TRBJ2-7, with a weak D call TRBD2 (5 bases). Trimming pared 3 bases from V and 5 bases from J, leaving 8 bases between. This CDR3 comprises 12 residues. Germline CDR1 is WSHSY and CDR2 is SAAADI.

Note on this clone: Other DNA sequences in the same sample also yield this CDR3. This chain links TRBV28 with TRBJ2-2; weak D call: TRBD2 (7 bases). CDR1 MDHEN and CDR2 SYDVKM come from the germline V gene. Trimming left V 3 bases short and J 6 bases short, with 14 bases between. The CDR3 spans 15 residues. CDR3 sequence (DNA): TGTGCCAGCAGTTTGGGGGGGCGGGGCGCCGGGGAGCTGTTTTTT. This translates into CASSLGGRGAGELFF. The full variable domain, with the rest looked up from reference TRBV28 and TRBJ2-2, is DVKVTQSSRYLVKRTGEKVFLECVQDMDHENMFWYRQDPGLGLRLIYFSYDVKMKEKGDIPEGYSVSREKKERFSLILESASTNQTSMYLCASSLGGRGAGELFFGEGSRLTVL.